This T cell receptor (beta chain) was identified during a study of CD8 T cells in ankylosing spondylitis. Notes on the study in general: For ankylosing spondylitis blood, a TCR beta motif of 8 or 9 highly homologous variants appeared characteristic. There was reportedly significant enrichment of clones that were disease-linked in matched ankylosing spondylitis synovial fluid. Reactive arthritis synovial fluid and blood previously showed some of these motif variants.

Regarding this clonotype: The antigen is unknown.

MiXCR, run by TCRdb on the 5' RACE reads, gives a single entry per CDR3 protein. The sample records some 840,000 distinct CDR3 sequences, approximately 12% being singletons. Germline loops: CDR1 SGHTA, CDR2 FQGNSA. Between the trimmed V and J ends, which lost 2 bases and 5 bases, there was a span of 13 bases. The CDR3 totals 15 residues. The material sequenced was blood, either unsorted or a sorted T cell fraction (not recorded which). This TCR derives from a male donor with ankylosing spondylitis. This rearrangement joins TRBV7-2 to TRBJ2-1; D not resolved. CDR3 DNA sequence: TGTGCCAGCAGCTTAAGTCCCGTACTGAACAATGAGCAGTTCTTC. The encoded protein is CASSLSPVLNNEQFF. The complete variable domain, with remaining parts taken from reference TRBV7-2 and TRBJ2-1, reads GAGVSQSPSNKVTEKGKDVELRCDPISGHTALYWYRQSLGQGLEFLIYFQGNSAPDKSGLPSDRFSAERTGGSVSTLTIQRTQQEDSAVYLCASSLSPVLNNEQFFGPGTRLTVL.